These T cell receptor beta chains were read from a single sample in a study of blood T cell repertoires in COVID-19. Sequenced by immunoSEQ multiplex PCR; TCRdb stores in-frame clones only, minus some. The data contain some 300,000 clones, roughly 87% of them singletons. Sequencing input: peripheral blood. The receptor source for this set is a man younger than 30 with active or convalescent COVID-19. The CDR3 runs from the conserved cysteine through the conserved F or W. Fields, in order: J gene, clone size, D gene, V gene, CDR3 DNA, CDR3 protein. The D gene is left open where the match is weak. Rows may omit the clone size; those that give it use once, few, many or a size class.

TRBJ2-7 | NA | TRBD1 | TRBV5-1 | TGCGCCAGCAGCTTTACGACAGGGAGAGAGCAGTACTTC | CASSFTTGREQYF
TRBJ2-7 | NA | NA | TRBV6-2/TRBV6-3 | TGTGCCAGCATCCCGACAGGGAGGTTCTACGAGCAGTACTTC | CASIPTGRFYEQYF
TRBJ1-4 | few | NA | TRBV7-9 | TGTGCCAGCAGCCTGGGAAAAGGACAGTCTGAAAAACTGTTTTTT | CASSLGKGQSEKLFF
TRBJ2-7 | NA | NA | TRBV6-2/TRBV6-3 | TGTGCCAGCAGTTACGCAACAGGCAGCTCCTACGAGCAGTACTTC | CASSYATGSSYEQYF
TRBJ1-5 | NA | TRBD1 | TRBV11-2 | TGTGCCAGCAGCTTAGGGGGGACAGGGGTCAATCAGCCCCAGCATTTT | CASSLGGTGVNQPQHF
TRBJ2-7 | NA | TRBD2 | TRBV19 | TGTGCCAGTAGTTCTTTTGGTAGCGGGACCTACGAGCAGTACTTC | CASSSFGSGTYEQYF
TRBJ2-7 | NA | TRBD1 | TRBV5-1 | TGCGCCAGCAGCCCGGCGGGACAGGGGGCCTACGAGCAGTACTTC | CASSPAGQGAYEQYF
TRBJ2-7 | once | TRBD2 | TRBV9 | TGTGCCAGCAGCCCGTCTAGCGGGACCTACTCCTACGAGCAGTACTTC | CASSPSSGTYSYEQYF
TRBJ2-1 | NA | TRBD1 | TRBV27 | TGTGCCAGCTCAGACAGGGCCTCCTACAATGAGCAGTTCTTC | CASSDRASYNEQFF
TRBJ2-7 | NA | NA | TRBV4-3 | TGCGCCAGCAGCCGGACCGCGGGACGCTGGAGCTCCTACGAGCAGTACTTC | CASSRTAGRWSSYEQYF
TRBJ1-5 | NA | NA | TRBV3-1/TRBV3-2 | TGTGCCAGCAGCCAAGGGGGGGGCAATCAGCCCCAGCATTTT | CASSQGGGNQPQHF
TRBJ2-1 | NA | NA | TRBV2 | TGTGCCAGCCTTGGGGGCCCCTCCTACAATGAGCAGTTCTTC | CASLGGPSYNEQFF
TRBJ2-7 | NA | TRBD2 | TRBV9 | TGTGCCAGCAGCCAATCTAGCGGGATTAACGAGCAGTACTTC | CASSQSSGINEQYF
TRBJ2-7 | NA | NA | TRBV18 | TGTGCCAGCAACTCGGGGGGCCCCACTTCCTACGAGCAGTACTTC | CASNSGGPTSYEQYF
TRBJ2-1 | NA | TRBD2 | TRBV28 | TGTGCCAGCAGATTAGCGGGAGAGCAGTTCTTC | CASRLAGEQFF
TRBJ2-7 | NA | TRBD1 | TRBV3-1/TRBV3-2 | TGTGCCAGCAGCCAAGATTTTTTAGGACAGGGAAACTACGAGCAGTACTTC | CASSQDFLGQGNYEQYF
TRBJ2-1 | few | NA | TRBV6-1 | TGTGCCAGCAGTGAAAAGACGGGCTCCTACAATGAGCAGTTCTTC | CASSEKTGSYNEQFF
TRBJ1-3 | NA | NA | TRBV4-1 | TGCGCCAGCAGCCTGGACATTGGAAACACCATATATTTT | CASSLDIGNTIYF
TRBJ2-2 | NA | TRBD1 | TRBV5-8 | TGTGCCAGCCGGAGCCTATTCGGGACAGGGGGGACCGGGGAGCTGTTTTTT | CASRSLFGTGGTGELFF
TRBJ2-7 | NA | TRBD2 | TRBV10-2 | TGCGCCAGCATCTCAAGCGGGACCGCCTCCTACGAGCAGTACTTC | CASISSGTASYEQYF
TRBJ2-7 | once | NA | TRBV4-1 | TGCGCCAGCGGAAAGAGCGGAGTAGGCTACGAGCAGTACTTC | CASGKSGVGYEQYF
TRBJ2-1 | NA | NA | TRBV24-1 | TGTGCCACCAGTGATCTACCACCGACAGACAATGAGCAGTTCTTC | CATSDLPPTDNEQFF
TRBJ2-4 | NA | NA | TRBV6-5 | TGTGCCAGCAGTTACACAGGGCCAGCCAAAAACATTCAGTACTTC | CASSYTGPAKNIQYF
TRBJ2-7 | NA | NA | TRBV27 | TGTGCCAGCAGTCGTACAGGAACCTACGAGCAGTACTTC | CASSRTGTYEQYF
TRBJ1-1 | NA | NA | TRBV11-2 | TGTGCCAGCAGCTTGAGACAGAACACTGAAGCTTTCTTT | CASSLRQNTEAFF
TRBJ1-1 | NA | NA | TRBV3-1/TRBV3-2 | TGTGCCAGCAGCCAAGGGGAGGGAACCTCGACAACTTTCTTT | CASSQGEGTSTTFF
TRBJ2-1 | NA | TRBD2 | TRBV29-1 | TGCAGCGTTAGTCTTAGCGGGAGGAGCTCCTACAATGAGCAGTTCTTC | CSVSLSGRSSYNEQFF
TRBJ1-1 | once | TRBD1 | TRBV6-5 | TGTGCCAGCGGGACAGGATCCCTGAACACTGAAGCTTTCTTT | CASGTGSLNTEAFF
TRBJ2-3 | NA | NA | TRBV5-1 | TGCGCCAGCAGTTTTGGACAGAGCACAGATACGCAGTATTTT | CASSFGQSTDTQYF